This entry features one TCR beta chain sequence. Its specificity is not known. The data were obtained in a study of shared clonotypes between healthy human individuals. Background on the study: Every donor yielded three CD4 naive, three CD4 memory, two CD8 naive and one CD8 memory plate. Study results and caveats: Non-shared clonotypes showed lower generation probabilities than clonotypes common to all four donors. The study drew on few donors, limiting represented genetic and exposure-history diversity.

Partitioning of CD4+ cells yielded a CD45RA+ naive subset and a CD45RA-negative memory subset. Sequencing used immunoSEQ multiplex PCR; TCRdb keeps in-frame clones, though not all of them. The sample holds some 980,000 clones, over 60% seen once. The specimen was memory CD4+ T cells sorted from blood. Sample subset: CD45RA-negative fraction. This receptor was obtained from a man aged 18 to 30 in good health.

This CDR3 is CASSLGDWDNEQFF. The CDR3 DNA sequence: TGTGCCAGCAGCTTAGGGGACTGGGACAATGAGCAGTTCTTC. V usage is TRBV7-9 and J usage is TRBJ2-1; TRBD2 is a possible D gene (6 bases). Trimming removed 1 base at V and 5 bases at J, with 9 bases between. The CDR3 totals 14 residues. Germline V CDR1 and CDR2: SEHNR, FQNEAQ (reference sequence).